This record concerns one TCR beta chain sequence. Antigen unknown. The sample belongs to a study of OX40 agonist ivuxolimab in advanced cancers. About the research overall: Those treated in dose escalation had hepatocellular carcinoma, melanoma, renal cell cancer or head and neck cancer.

Sequencing used immunoSEQ multiplex PCR; TCRdb keeps in-frame clones, though not all of them. This sample yields around 69,000 clones, of which 85% to 90% are seen a single time; 5.5% to 8% belongs to the top ten. The study's findings and limits: Expanded peripheral T cells had an undetermined antigen specificity.

Blood got drawn at baseline, again on cycle 4 day 1, and then on cycle 7 day 1. Germline V gene data show CDR1 as MGHRA and CDR2 as YSYEKL. The CDR3 length is 18 residues. Unmatched junction bases numbered 7, after V lost 0 bases and J lost 4 bases. This clonotype originated in an adult with an advanced solid tumor such as melanoma, head and neck, liver or kidney cancer. This material consisted of CD4+ or CD8+ T cells sorted from blood, taken in a trial of the OX40 agonist ivuxolimab. The chain couples TRBV4-1 to TRBJ2-5; 14 bases line up with TRBD2. The CDR3 DNA sequence: TGCGCCAGCAGCCAAGAAATGATCGGACTAGCGGGAGGAGAGACCCAGTACTTC. Amino acids: CASSQEMIGLAGGETQYF.